The next 16 T cell receptor beta chains were all read from a single sample in a study of T cell repertoires in cytomegalovirus infection. TCRdb reprocessed the reads with MiXCR, giving one entry per CDR3 protein. The sample yields 300,000 to 400,000 distinct CDR3 sequences, roughly 25% seen once. No antigens are known for them. Source: cultured PBMCs, taken from culture after CMV antigen stimulation. The receptors shown here come from a human donor in good health (CMV status not recorded). Some clones in this sample may be carry-over from other donors' samples.

The rearrangement uses TRBV6-1 and TRBJ1-2; a possible D gene is TRBD1 (6 bases). The CDR3 runs to 14 residues. Germline CDR1 MNHNS, CDR2 SASEGT. The V end was cut by 3 bases, the J end by 3 bases, with 11 bases between. The CDR3 DNA reads as TGTGCCAGCAGTGATGGCGGGGGGCACTATGGCTACACCTTC. It codes for CASSDGGGHYGYTF.

This clonotype appeared a few times. The chain combines TRBV11-1 with TRBJ1-1; possible D gene TRBD1, 6 bases. V was clipped by 2 bases and J by 7 bases, with 14 bases between them. The CDR3 sequence is 14 residues long. Looked up from germline, CDR1 is SGHAT and CDR2 is FQDESV (reference sequence). CDR3 sequence: CASSLMAGDIEAFF. CDR3 nucleotides: TGTGCCAGCAGCTTAATGGCAGGGGACATTGAAGCTTTCTTT.

Comment on this clonotype: The CDR3 carries no conserved terminal phenylalanine or tryptophan, so it likely arises from a read error. The rearrangement links TRBV12-3 or TRBV12-4 to TRBJ2-5, with D perhaps matching TRBD1 (6 bases). The length of the CDR3 is 16 residues. V was trimmed by 1 base and J by 2 bases, leaving 14 bases between them. The CDR3 reads CASSLDVRGRQETQYL. CDR3 bases: TGTGCCAGCAGTTTAGATGTCAGGGGACGACAAGAGACCCAGTACTTA.

The chain recombines TRBV3-1 with TRBJ2-1; D possibly uses TRBD1 or TRBD2 (5 bases each). V shed 6 bases and J shed 8 bases, with 17 bases lying between them. The CDR3 has 14 amino acids. Germline CDR1 LGHDT, CDR2 YNNKEL (reference sequence). The CDR3: CASSSWGIGDEQFF. CDR3 DNA: TGTGCCAGCAGTTCGTGGGGGATAGGGGATGAGCAGTTCTTC.

This clonotype was seen more than once but under ten times. The V call is TRBV4-1, the J call TRBJ2-2, with TRBD2 matching 9 bases. The CDR3 covers 17 residues. Germline CDR1 reads MGHRA; CDR2 reads YSYEKL. J was trimmed by 4 bases and V by 3 bases; bases with no gene match: 9. The CDR3 nucleotides read TGCGCCAGCAGCCACCCTCCAGCTAGCGGGATCACCGGGGAGCTGTTTTTT. This translates into CASSHPPASGITGELFF.

The sample holds a few counts of this clonotype. The rearrangement links TRBV7-2 to TRBJ2-6, with TRBD2 as a possible D gene (6 bases). There are 17 residues in the CDR3. Germline V gene lookup returns CDR1 SGHTA and CDR2 FQGNSA. With 4 bases removed from V and 2 bases from J, the gap between germline ends came to 15 bases. The CDR3 coding sequence is TGTGCCAGCAGCTCCCCGATTGGGGGGACTGGGGCCAACGTCCTGACTTTC. Translation: CASSSPIGGTGANVLTF.

The chain recombines TRBV5-1 with TRBJ1-1; 7 bases are shared with TRBD1. J gave up 1 base and V 3 bases, and 9 bases lay outside the gene matches. CDR3 size: 16 residues. The germline V gene has CDR1 SGHRS and CDR2 YFSETQ. For the CDR3, the DNA is TGCGCCAGCAGCTCTGGACAGGAGTTTTCGAACACTGAAGCTTTCTTT. Translated, it gives CASSSGQEFSNTEAFF.

This clonotype was found many times. The V gene is TRBV7-2, the J gene TRBJ2-7; D unresolved. Deletions cut 1 base from V and 4 bases from J, with 17 bases between. This CDR3 has 16 residues. Germline loops: CDR1 SGHTA, CDR2 FQGNSA. The CDR3 reads CASSLVSAVKSYEQYF. For the CDR3, the DNA is TGTGCCAGCAGCTTAGTATCGGCGGTAAAATCTTACGAGCAGTACTTC. Variable domain in full (rest from reference TRBV7-2 and TRBJ2-7): GAGVSQSPSNKVTEKGKDVELRCDPISGHTALYWYRQSLGQGLEFLIYFQGNSAPDKSGLPSDRFSAERTGGSVSTLTIQRTQQEDSAVYLCASSLVSAVKSYEQYFGPGTRLTVT.

This clonotype was seen repeatedly, ten times or more. The rearrangement uses TRBV7-8 and TRBJ1-5; 7 bases line up with TRBD1. This CDR3 spans 16 amino acids. The V and J ends lost 5 bases and 0 bases, in that order; junction bases with no gene match: 7. Looked up from germline, CDR1 is SGHVS and CDR2 is FQNEAQ. The CDR3 DNA follows: TGTGCCAGCAGCGCAACGACAGGGTTTAGCAATCAGCCCCAGCATTTT. Translating it yields CASSATTGFSNQPQHF.

The chain recombines TRBV19 with TRBJ2-3; TRBD1 aligns across 10 bases. This CDR3 has 17 amino acids. The germline CDR1 and CDR2 sequences are LNHDA and SQIVND (reference sequence). The V and J ends lost 3 bases and 3 bases, in that order; junction bases with no gene match: 9. The CDR3, as DNA: TGTGCCAGTAGTATGAATACCGGGACAGGGGTGACAGATACGCAGTATTTT. This sequence encodes CASSMNTGTGVTDTQYF. The whole variable domain, remainder taken from reference TRBV19 and TRBJ2-3, is DGGITQSPKYLFRKEGQNVTLSCEQNLNHDAMYWYRQDPGQGLRLIYYSQIVNDFQKGDIAEGYSVSREKKESFPLTVTSAQKNPTAFYLCASSMNTGTGVTDTQYFGPGTRLTVL.

This clonotype was observed a few times. The V call is TRBV7-2, the J call TRBJ2-3; D not certain. The CDR3 extends over 12 amino acids. From germline, CDR1 is SGHTA and CDR2 FQGNSA. Between the trimmed V and J ends, which lost 5 bases and 2 bases, there was a span of 5 bases. This chain's CDR3 is CASSTNTDTQYF. The CDR3 nucleotides are TGTGCCAGCAGCACCAACACAGATACGCAGTATTTT.

This clonotype appeared a single time. The chain uses TRBV28 and TRBJ1-2, with 7 bases fitting TRBD1. The CDR3 covers 12 residues. Germline CDR1 MDHEN, CDR2 SYDVKM. Germline trimming cut 6 bases from V and 7 bases from J; bases unmatched to any gene: 5. CDR3 residues: CASRLQGSGYTF. CDR3 nucleotides: TGTGCCAGCAGGTTACAGGGGAGTGGCTACACCTTC.

This clonotype was seen repeatedly, ten times or more. The rearrangement uses TRBV5-6 and TRBJ2-7; the match to TRBD1 covers 7 bases. The germline gives CDR1 SGHDT, CDR2 YYEEEE. The CDR3 runs to 13 residues. V trimming: 4 bases; J trimming: 6 bases; junction bases outside the gene matches: 7. The CDR3 DNA sequence: TGTGCCAGCAGCCAAACAGGGGTTAGCGAGCAGTACGTC. This encodes CASSQTGVSEQYV.

This clonotype was picked up many times. The V and J genes are TRBV7-9 and TRBJ2-7; D may be TRBD2 (6 bases). V was shortened by 4 bases and J by 3 bases, with 10 bases between the two germline ends. Germline CDR1 is SEHNR and CDR2 is FQNEAQ (reference sequence). The CDR3 sequence is 13 residues long. The CDR3 coding sequence is TGTGCCAGCAGCTCCCGGGGAGGCTACGAGCAGTACTTC. Encoded protein: CASSSRGGYEQYF.

This clonotype was detected only a few times. This chain joins TRBV27 and TRBJ2-1; a possible D gene is TRBD1 (5 bases). This CDR3 has 15 amino acids. V gave up 4 bases and J gave up 0 bases, with 10 bases separating them. Looked up from germline, CDR1 is MNHEY and CDR2 is SMNVEV (reference sequence). The CDR3 DNA reads TGTGCCAGCAGTTATCCAGGGCTCTCCTACAATGAGCAGTTCTTC. Its translation: CASSYPGLSYNEQFF.

The chain has TRBV28 and TRBJ2-5, with 7 bases matching TRBD2. CDR1 is MDHEN and CDR2 is SYDVKM in the germline V gene. After removal of 5 bases from V and 2 bases from J, the junction contained 11 bases not matched to a gene. The CDR3 runs 16 residues. CDR3 bases: TGTGCCAGCAGTCCCTTCGGCGGGAGCCCACAAGAGACCCAGTACTTC. Translating it yields CASSPFGGSPQETQYF.